This entry lists 29 T cell receptor beta chains sequenced from one sample in a study of T-cell reconstitution after alpha-beta-depleted transplantation in children. The TCRbeta library incorporated unique molecular identifiers. One entry per CDR3 protein results from TCRdb running MiXCR on the PCR reads. Among 300,000 to 400,000 distinct CDR3 sequences, around 16% were seen once, and the ten largest hold around 38%. Sequencing used PBMCs, mostly from graft donor cells, obtained 360 days after TCRalphabeta/CD19-depleted stem cell transplant. Receptor source: a male patient between 2 and 15 years old who had a stem cell transplant for acute lymphoblastic leukemia, so the T cells may come from the graft donor.

This clonotype was recorded many times. The CDR3 sequence is CASQSGRKETQYF. The CDR3 nucleotides are TGTGCCAGCCAAAGCGGGCGTAAAGAGACCCAGTACTTC. The chain links TRBV5-6 to TRBJ2-5; D is possibly TRBD2 (6 bases). This CDR3 has 13 residues. V lost 7 bases, J lost 3 bases, and 13 bases lay in between. From germline, CDR1 is SGHDT and CDR2 YYEEEE.

This clonotype was seen a few times. V usage is TRBV30 and J usage is TRBJ2-2; D is uncertain. This CDR3 comprises 11 residues. Trimming shortened V by 8 bases and J by 5 bases, and 9 bases separated the two germline ends. Per germline, CDR1 GTSNPN and CDR2 SVGIG (reference sequence). The CDR3 sequence: CAGRETGELFF. CDR3 coding DNA: TGTGCCGGACGAGAGACCGGGGAGCTGTTTTTT.

At least ten counts were recorded for this clonotype. This chain connects TRBV7-9 to TRBJ1-2, with unresolved D. The CDR3 runs 15 residues. CDR1 is SEHNR and CDR2 is FQNEAQ in the germline V gene (reference sequence). V was shortened by 0 bases and J by 4 bases, with 12 bases between the two germline ends. CDR3 nucleotides: TGTGCCAGCAGCTTAGCGGCCCCTGCGACCTATGGCTACACCTTC. Its protein is CASSLAAPATYGYTF.

This clonotype was counted a few times. The CDR3 DNA follows: TGTGCCAGCAGCGTCGTCGGACTAGCGGGAAGTGAGCAGTTCTTC. Protein product: CASSVVGLAGSEQFF. This chain links TRBV12-3 or TRBV12-4 with TRBJ2-1; 12 nucleotides line up with TRBD2. Germline trimming cut 6 bases from V and 9 bases from J; bases unmatched to any gene: 9. The CDR3 is made up of 15 amino acids.

This clonotype came up a few times. The chain carries TRBV28 and TRBJ2-1; 10 positions match TRBD2. There are 16 residues in the CDR3. The V and J ends lost 3 bases and 7 bases, in that order; junction bases with no gene match: 9. Germline CDR1 reads MDHEN; CDR2 reads SYDVKM. This CDR3 is CASSFRLAGGWNEQFF. The CDR3 DNA follows: TGTGCCAGCAGTTTCCGACTAGCGGGTGGGTGGAATGAGCAGTTCTTC.

This clonotype was observed a handful of times. The chain employs TRBV24-1 and TRBJ1-2; D might be TRBD1 (5 bases). Trimming shortened V by 4 bases and J by 2 bases, and 13 bases separated the two germline ends. CDR1 and CDR2 (germline): KGHDR, SFDVKD. The CDR3 length is 15 residues. For the CDR3, the DNA is TGTGCCACCAGTGAACCAGGGAGAGTGAACTATGGCTACACCTTC. It is translated as CATSEPGRVNYGYTF.

The J gene is TRBJ2-1, the V gene TRBV7-2, with D perhaps matching TRBD2 (6 bases). CDR3 length: 15 amino acids. V was trimmed by 1 base and J by 2 bases, leaving 9 bases between them. The V gene's germline CDR1 is SGHTA and CDR2 FQGNSA. The DNA of the CDR3 is TGTGCCAGCAGCTTAGTGACGGGGGCCTACAATGAGCAGTTCTTC. Protein sequence: CASSLVTGAYNEQFF.

V gene TRBV20-1 combines with J gene TRBJ2-1; D remains ambiguous. This CDR3 comprises 14 residues. Trimming pared 6 bases from V and 4 bases from J, leaving 16 bases between. CDR1 DFQATT and CDR2 SNEGSKA come from the germline V gene (reference sequence). CDR3 sequence (DNA): TGCAGTGCCGCCAAATACCAAGGGTACAATGAGCAGTTCTTC. As protein: CSAAKYQGYNEQFF.

This clonotype was seen a handful of times. The rearrangement links TRBV11-2 to TRBJ2-7; tentative D call: TRBD2 (5 bases). Germline assignment: CDR1 SGHAT and CDR2 FQNNGV. The CDR3 is 15 residues long. The V gene lost 2 bases and the J gene lost 2 bases, with 13 bases spanning the gap. The CDR3: CASSLTRAGPYEQYF. CDR3 coding DNA: TGTGCCAGCAGCTTAACGCGGGCAGGCCCCTACGAGCAGTACTTC.

Written as DNA, the CDR3 is TGTGCCAGCAGTTTGTATCAGCGATCCACAGATACGCAGTATTTT. Translation: CASSLYQRSTDTQYF. The chain links TRBV12-3 or TRBV12-4 to TRBJ2-3; D is unclear. CDR3 size: 15 residues. The V end lost 3 bases, the J end lost 2 bases, and 12 bases lay between the germline ends.

The rearrangement links TRBV7-9 to TRBJ2-4; 11 bases line up with TRBD1. V trimming: 4 bases; J trimming: 2 bases; junction bases outside the gene matches: 4. In germline, CDR1 is SEHNR, CDR2 FQNEAQ (reference sequence). This CDR3 has 16 amino acids. The CDR3 here is CASSSGQGESKNIQYF. The CDR3 nucleotides are TGTGCCAGCAGCTCGGGACAGGGGGAGTCCAAAAACATTCAGTACTTC.

This clonotype was observed a handful of times. The chain employs TRBV5-1 and TRBJ2-7; D is unresolved. V was shortened by 0 bases and J by 0 bases, with 10 bases between the two germline ends. This CDR3 has 15 amino acids. Germline CDR1 and CDR2: SGHRS and YFSETQ. The CDR3 reads CASSLVVGSSYEQYF. DNA for the CDR3: TGCGCCAGCAGCTTGGTGGTCGGAAGCTCCTACGAGCAGTACTTC.

This clonotype was counted between two and nine times. The chain joins TRBV7-9 to TRBJ2-3, with a tentative D call TRBD1 (5 bases). Germline assignment: CDR1 SEHNR and CDR2 FQNEAQ (reference sequence). This CDR3 is 15 amino acids long. Trimming removed 3 bases at V and 3 bases at J, with 13 bases between. The CDR3: CASSLDILLTDTQYF. Here the CDR3 DNA reads TGTGCCAGCAGCTTGGACATCCTCTTGACAGATACGCAGTATTTT.

The chain uses TRBV4-1 and TRBJ2-7; unclear D gene. Germline assignment: CDR1 MGHRA and CDR2 YSYEKL. Trimming removed 1 base at V and 4 bases at J, with 8 bases between. This CDR3 is 13 amino acids long. CDR3: CASSQGSVYEQYF. The CDR3 DNA follows: TGCGCCAGCAGCCAAGGGTCGGTTTACGAGCAGTACTTC.

The chain combines TRBV25-1 with TRBJ1-1; 8 bases map to TRBD1. Germline loops: CDR1 MGHDK, CDR2 SYGVNS. Losses at the gene ends were 5 bases for V and 4 bases for J; bases not matched to a gene: 18. The CDR3 sequence is 18 residues long. The CDR3 DNA is TGTGCCAGCAGTTCCAAAAGTAGAGGACAGGGTTGGGGCACTGAAGCTTTCTTT. It yields the protein CASSSKSRGQGWGTEAFF.

This clonotype showed up just a few times. The rearrangement uses TRBV4-2 and TRBJ1-1, with 8 bases matching TRBD1. Trimming cost V 10 bases and J 5 bases; bases outside gene matches: 6. The CDR3 runs 12 residues. Germline assignment: CDR1 LGHNA and CDR2 YNFKEQ. In nucleotides, the CDR3 is TGTGCCACAGGGGGCGTGCGGACTGAAGCTTTCTTT. Protein product: CATGGVRTEAFF.

This clonotype occurred many times. This chain joins TRBV7-8 and TRBJ2-3; the D gene is possibly TRBD2 (5 bases). Between the trimmed V and J ends, which lost 4 bases and 13 bases, there was a span of 15 bases. This CDR3 has 12 residues. Germline values: CDR1 SGHVS, CDR2 FQNEAQ. The CDR3, as DNA: TGTGCCAGCAGCTCCTGGACTGAGCTAAAGTATTTT. Amino acid sequence: CASSSWTELKYF.

This clonotype was counted between two and nine times. The V call is TRBV2, the J call TRBJ1-3, with D maybe TRBD1 (5 bases). The CDR3 runs 14 residues. V gave up 7 bases and J gave up 0 bases, with 10 bases separating them. Per the germline V gene, CDR1 is SNHLY and CDR2 is FYNNEI. The CDR3 DNA reads TGTGCCAGCACTCGACAGAACTCTGGAAACACCATATATTTT. This translates into CASTRQNSGNTIYF. Full variable domain (missing parts from reference TRBV2 and TRBJ1-3): EPEVTQTPSHQVTQMGQEVILRCVPISNHLYFYWYRQILGQKVEFLVSFYNNEISEKSEIFDDQFSVERPDGSNFTLKIRSTKLEDSAMYFCASTRQNSGNTIYFGEGSWLTVV.

This clonotype occurred many times. This rearrangement joins TRBV5-1 to TRBJ2-2; possibly TRBD2 for D (5 bases). The germline V gene encodes CDR1 SGHRS and CDR2 YFSETQ. CDR3 size: 14 residues. Trimming pared 6 bases from V and 6 bases from J, leaving 15 bases between. CDR3 sequence: CASKRTRSSGELFF. The CDR3 nucleotides are TGCGCCAGCAAGCGGACCCGGAGTTCCGGGGAGCTGTTTTTT.

This clonotype was counted at least ten times. The V call is TRBV7-3, the J call TRBJ2-3; D is perhaps TRBD2 (6 bases). The CDR3 spans 16 residues. V was clipped by 0 bases and J by 7 bases, with 17 bases between them. Germline values: CDR1 SGHTA, CDR2 FQGTGA. The CDR3 loop is CASSLTGAGGRNTQYF. CDR3 coding DNA: TGTGCCAGCAGCTTAACAGGAGCGGGCGGTCGGAATACGCAGTATTTT.

This clonotype occurred a few times. The rearrangement joins TRBV7-6 to TRBJ2-5; either TRBD1 or TRBD2 may supply D (5 bases each). Germline assignment: CDR1 SGHVS and CDR2 FNYEAQ. The CDR3 length is 15 residues. V was cut by 2 bases and J by 10 bases, with 20 bases left in between. The CDR3: CASSLSTGPKRGQYF. CDR3 nucleotide sequence: TGTGCCAGCAGCTTATCCACGGGACCCAAGAGAGGCCAGTACTTC.

This clonotype was detected a few times. J is TRBJ1-4 and V is TRBV20-1, with 11 positions matching TRBD1. V gave up 5 bases and J gave up 8 bases; unmatched junction bases: 7. The CDR3 has 14 amino acids. CDR1 is DFQATT, CDR2 SNEGSKA, per germline (reference sequence). The CDR3 bases are TGCAGTGCTTCTAGGACAGGGGGCAACGAAAAACTGTTTTTT. Its translation is CSASRTGGNEKLFF.

This clonotype has a count of ten or more. The V call is TRBV4-3, the J call TRBJ2-1; the D gene is possibly TRBD2 (6 bases). This CDR3 comprises 16 residues. With 2 bases removed from V and 4 bases from J, the gap between germline ends came to 15 bases. Germline V gene data show CDR1 as LGHNA and CDR2 as YSLEER. The CDR3 nucleotides are TGCGCCAGCAGCCAACTTGGGACTCCTCCGTACAATGAGCAGTTCTTC. Protein: CASSQLGTPPYNEQFF.

This clonotype was seen only a few times. The chain links TRBV4-1 to TRBJ2-4, with D perhaps TRBD1 or TRBD2 (6 bases each). Trimming removed 3 bases from V and 2 bases from J, with 17 bases in between. This CDR3 contains 17 residues. Germline CDR1 is MGHRA and CDR2 is YSYEKL. In nucleotides, the CDR3 is TGCGCCAGCAGCCAGGGGGGCGGACGCGGGACCAAAAACATTCAGTACTTC. Translation: CASSQGGGRGTKNIQYF.

This clonotype has only a few counts. This sequence joins TRBV9 and TRBJ2-3; D unclear. The CDR3 runs to 16 residues. With 1 base removed from V and 3 bases from J, the gap between germline ends came to 15 bases. Germline assignment: CDR1 SGDLS and CDR2 YYNGEE. The DNA of the CDR3 is TGTGCCAGCAGCGTAAGCCCTCACTGGGAAACAGATACGCAGTATTTT. It yields the protein CASSVSPHWETDTQYF.

This chain links TRBV4-2 with TRBJ1-1; D remains ambiguous. V was shortened by 6 bases and J by 6 bases, with 17 bases between the two germline ends. The CDR3 is made up of 14 amino acids. Germline lookup yields CDR1 LGHNA and CDR2 YNFKEQ. The CDR3 DNA follows: TGTGCCAGCAGGCACTCGGGTGGCTGGGCTGAAGCTTTCTTT. Translation gives CASRHSGGWAEAFF.

This clonotype was recorded many times. The chain couples TRBV7-2 to TRBJ1-1, with D perhaps matching TRBD1 (5 bases). Germline V gene data show CDR1 as SGHTA and CDR2 as FQGNSA. The CDR3 is made up of 15 amino acids. V gave up 4 bases and J gave up 4 bases, with 16 bases separating them. The CDR3 region has the DNA TGTGCCAGCAGCTCCTATGCCCGGGGGAGCACTGAAGCTTTCTTT. Protein sequence: CASSSYARGSTEAFF.

The chain employs TRBV6-2 or TRBV6-3 and TRBJ2-1; D is ambiguous. The germline V and J ends were trimmed by 6 bases and 0 bases, with 9 bases remaining between them. The CDR3 contains 14 residues. Germline CDR1 MNHEY, CDR2 SVGEGT. The CDR3 sequence: CASRTERSYNEQFF. CDR3 nucleotide sequence: TGTGCCAGCAGGACGGAGCGCTCCTACAATGAGCAGTTCTTC.

This clonotype has only a few counts. Here the CDR3 reads CSVVQVQETQYF. In DNA form, the CDR3 reads TGCAGCGTTGTTCAGGTCCAAGAGACCCAGTACTTC. The chain has TRBV29-1 and TRBJ2-5; D unresolved. The CDR3 totals 12 residues. The germline V gene encodes CDR1 SQVTM and CDR2 ANQGSEA. Trimming left V 4 bases short and J 1 base short, with 7 bases between.